This T cell receptor (beta chain) originates from a study of blood T cell repertoires in COVID-19. Study as a whole: COVID-19 samples, acute and convalescent, were from the United States, Italy and Spain. T cells, B-cell-depleted T cells, or PBMCs supplied cDNA or gDNA.

From germline, CDR1 is MNHEY and CDR2 SMNVEV (reference sequence). CDR3 length: 16 residues. Trimming at V came to 5 bases and at J to 3 bases, leaving 8 bases not matched to a gene. How the authors handled the data: Nucleated cell number was recorded as an estimate derived from reference gene primer amplification. This table comes from immunoSEQ multiplex PCR, and its TCRdb copy is limited to in-frame clones, with some not included. Clonal size and the V and J genes are those of that table, whereas D and trimming came from the DNA. Altogether approximately 100,000 clones are present, roughly nine tenths being singletons, with the ten largest covering 15% to 20%.

The chain recombines TRBV27 with TRBJ1-5; 9 nucleotides line up with TRBD1. The sample was peripheral blood. This clonotype was obtained from a woman at least 80 years old in a cohort sampled during active COVID-19. The CDR3 spells CASSPAGTGFNQPQHF. CDR3 bases: TGTGCCAGCAGTCCAGCCGGGACAGGGTTCAATCAGCCCCAGCATTTT.